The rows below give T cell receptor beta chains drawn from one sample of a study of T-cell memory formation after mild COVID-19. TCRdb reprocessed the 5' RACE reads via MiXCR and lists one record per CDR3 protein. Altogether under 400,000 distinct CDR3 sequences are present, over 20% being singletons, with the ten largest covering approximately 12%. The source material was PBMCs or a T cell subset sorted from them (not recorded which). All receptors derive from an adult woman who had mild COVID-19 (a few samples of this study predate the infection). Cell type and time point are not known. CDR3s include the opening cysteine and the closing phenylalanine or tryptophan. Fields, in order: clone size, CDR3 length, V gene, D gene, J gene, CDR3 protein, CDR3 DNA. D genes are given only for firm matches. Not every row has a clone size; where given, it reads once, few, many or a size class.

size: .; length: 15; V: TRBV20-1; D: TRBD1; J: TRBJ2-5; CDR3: CSAPSETGVGETQYF; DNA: TGCAGTGCGCCTTCGGAGACAGGGGTTGGAGAGACCCAGTACTTC
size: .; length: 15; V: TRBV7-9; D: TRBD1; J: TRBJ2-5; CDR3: CASSPSDRRSETQYF; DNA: TGTGCCAGCAGCCCTTCGGACAGGCGTTCAGAGACCCAGTACTTC
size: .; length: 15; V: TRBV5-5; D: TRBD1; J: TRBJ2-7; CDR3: CASSLARGLNYEQYF; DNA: TGTGCCAGCAGCTTGGCCAGGGGGCTGAACTACGAGCAGTACTTC
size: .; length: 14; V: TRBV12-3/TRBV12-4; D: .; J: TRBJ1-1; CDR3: CASSSRGWVTEAFF; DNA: TGTGCCAGCAGTTCAAGGGGCTGGGTTACTGAAGCTTTCTTT
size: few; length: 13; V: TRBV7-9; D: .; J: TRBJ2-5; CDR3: CASSPSRRETQYF; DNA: TGTGCCAGCAGCCCCTCCCGGCGGGAGACCCAGTACTTC
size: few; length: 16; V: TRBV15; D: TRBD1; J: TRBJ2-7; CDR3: CATSRDKGTGTYEQYF; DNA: TGTGCCACCAGCAGAGATAAAGGGACAGGTACCTACGAGCAGTACTTC
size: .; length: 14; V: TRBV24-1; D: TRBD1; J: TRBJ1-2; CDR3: CATSDLSGGFGYTF; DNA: TGTGCCACCAGTGATTTATCAGGGGGCTTCGGCTACACCTTC
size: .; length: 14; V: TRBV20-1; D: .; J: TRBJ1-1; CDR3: CSAIRTARNTEAFF; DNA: TGCAGTGCCATCCGGACAGCCCGGAACACTGAAGCTTTCTTT
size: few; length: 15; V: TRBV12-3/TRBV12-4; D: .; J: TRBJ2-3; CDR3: CASRLQIGNTDTQYF; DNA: TGTGCCAGCAGGCTACAAATTGGGAACACCGATACGCAGTATTTT
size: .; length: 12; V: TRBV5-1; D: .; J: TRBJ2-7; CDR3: CASSFGADKQYF; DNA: TGCGCCAGCAGCTTTGGCGCTGACAAGCAGTACTTC
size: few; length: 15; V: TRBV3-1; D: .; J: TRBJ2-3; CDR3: CASSQFTSDADTQYF; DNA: TGTGCCAGCAGCCAATTTACTAGTGATGCAGATACGCAGTATTTT
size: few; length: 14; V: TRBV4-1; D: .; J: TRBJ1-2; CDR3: CASSHVGQDYGYTF; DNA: TGCGCCAGCAGCCATGTCGGGCAGGACTATGGCTACACCTTC
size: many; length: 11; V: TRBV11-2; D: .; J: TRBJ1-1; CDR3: CASSPGTEAFF; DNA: TGTGCCAGCAGCCCCGGTACTGAAGCTTTCTTT
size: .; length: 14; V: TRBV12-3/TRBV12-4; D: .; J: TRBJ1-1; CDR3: CASSLVDGDTEAFF; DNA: TGTGCCAGCAGTTTAGTTGACGGAGACACTGAAGCTTTCTTT
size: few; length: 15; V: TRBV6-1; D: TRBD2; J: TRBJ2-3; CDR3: CASSGSSGSTDTQYF; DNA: TGTGCCAGCAGTGGATCTAGCGGGAGCACAGATACGCAGTATTTT
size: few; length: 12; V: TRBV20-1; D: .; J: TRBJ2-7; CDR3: CSAIPGSHEQYF; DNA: TGCAGTGCTATTCCGGGTTCCCACGAGCAGTACTTC
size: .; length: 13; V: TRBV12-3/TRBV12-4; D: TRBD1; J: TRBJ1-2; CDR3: CASRRTGADGYTF; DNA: TGTGCCAGCAGACGAACAGGGGCGGATGGCTACACCTTC
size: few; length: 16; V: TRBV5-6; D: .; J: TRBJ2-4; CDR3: CASSSTGRGAKNIQYF; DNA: TGTGCCAGCAGCTCCACAGGTCGCGGGGCCAAAAACATTCAGTACTTC
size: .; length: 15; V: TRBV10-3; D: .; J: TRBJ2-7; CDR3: CAISESQVTSYEQYF; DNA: TGTGCCATCAGTGAGTCGCAGGTAACCTCCTACGAGCAGTACTTC
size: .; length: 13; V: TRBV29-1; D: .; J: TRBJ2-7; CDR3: CSVRYLNPYEQYF; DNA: TGCAGCGTTAGATACCTGAACCCCTACGAGCAGTACTTC
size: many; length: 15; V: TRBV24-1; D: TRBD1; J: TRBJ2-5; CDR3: CATSDPGQGFQTQYF; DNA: TGTGCCACCAGTGACCCTGGACAGGGTTTCCAGACCCAGTACTTC
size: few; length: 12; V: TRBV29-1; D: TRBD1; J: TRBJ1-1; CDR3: CSGSGTGTEAFF; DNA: TGCAGCGGATCCGGGACAGGGACCGAAGCTTTCTTT
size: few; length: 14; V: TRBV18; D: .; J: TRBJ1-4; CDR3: CASSLQTTNEKLFF; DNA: TGTGCCAGCTCACTACAGACAACTAATGAAAAACTGTTTTTT
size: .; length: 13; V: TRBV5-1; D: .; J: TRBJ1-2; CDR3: CASSLDANYGFTF; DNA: TGCGCCAGCAGCTTGGATGCTAACTATGGCTTCACCTTC
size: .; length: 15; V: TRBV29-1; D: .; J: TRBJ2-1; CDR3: CSVEDRGTSVNEQFF; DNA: TGCAGCGTTGAAGATCGAGGGACCAGTGTGAATGAGCAGTTCTTC
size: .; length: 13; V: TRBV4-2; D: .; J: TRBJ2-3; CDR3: CASSPDRRDTQYF; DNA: TGTGCCAGCAGCCCGGACCGCAGGGATACGCAGTATTTT
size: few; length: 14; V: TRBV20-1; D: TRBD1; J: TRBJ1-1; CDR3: CSARQGAQGTEAFF; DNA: TGCAGTGCTAGACAGGGGGCGCAAGGCACTGAAGCTTTCTTT
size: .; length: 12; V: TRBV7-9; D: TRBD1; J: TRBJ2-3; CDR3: CAQTGPTDAQYF; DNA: TGTGCTCAGACAGGGCCCACAGATGCGCAGTATTTT
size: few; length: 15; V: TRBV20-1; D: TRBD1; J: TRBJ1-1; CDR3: CSASKFGTGDAEAFF; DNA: TGCAGTGCTAGTAAGTTTGGGACAGGGGATGCTGAAGCTTTCTTT
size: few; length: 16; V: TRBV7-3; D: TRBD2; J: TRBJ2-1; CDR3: CASSPEAGAPYNEQFF; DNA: TGTGCCAGCAGCCCCGAAGCGGGGGCCCCCTACAATGAGCAGTTCTTC
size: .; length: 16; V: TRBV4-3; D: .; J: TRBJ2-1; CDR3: CASSQGVRRTYNEQFF; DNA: TGCGCCAGCAGCCAAGGGGTCAGACGAACCTACAATGAGCAGTTCTTC
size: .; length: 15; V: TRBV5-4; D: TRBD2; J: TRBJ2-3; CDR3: CASSLQGGRPDTQYF; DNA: TGTGCCAGCAGCTTACAGGGCGGGAGGCCGGATACGCAGTATTTT
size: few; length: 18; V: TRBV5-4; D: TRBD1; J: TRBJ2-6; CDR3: CASSFRQGPASGANVLTF; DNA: TGTGCCAGCAGCTTCCGACAGGGCCCAGCCTCTGGGGCCAACGTCCTGACTTTC
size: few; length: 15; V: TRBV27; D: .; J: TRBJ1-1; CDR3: CASSFREFGYTEAFF; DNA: TGTGCCAGCTCCTTCAGAGAGTTTGGGTACACTGAAGCTTTCTTT
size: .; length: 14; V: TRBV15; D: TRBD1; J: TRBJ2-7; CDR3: CATSRDTTGAEQYF; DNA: TGTGCCACCAGCAGAGATACGACAGGGGCCGAGCAGTACTTC
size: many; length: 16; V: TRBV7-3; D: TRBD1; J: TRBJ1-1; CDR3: CASSPTPTGRDTEAFF; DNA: TGTGCCAGCAGCCCCACCCCGACAGGGAGGGACACTGAAGCTTTCTTT
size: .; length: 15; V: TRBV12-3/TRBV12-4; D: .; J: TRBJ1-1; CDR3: CASSRVGLLNTEAFF; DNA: TGTGCCAGCAGCCGAGTAGGGCTCCTAAACACTGAAGCTTTCTTT
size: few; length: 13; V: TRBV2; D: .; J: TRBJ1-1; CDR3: CASRPQMNTEAFF; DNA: TGTGCCAGCAGACCACAGATGAACACTGAAGCTTTCTTT
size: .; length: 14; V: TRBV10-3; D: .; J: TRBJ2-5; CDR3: CAIRFVRGRETQYF; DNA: TGTGCCATCAGATTCGTTCGGGGGAGGGAGACCCAGTACTTC
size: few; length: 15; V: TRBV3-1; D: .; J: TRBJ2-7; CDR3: CASSYLGESLYEQYF; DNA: TGTGCCAGCAGCTATTTAGGGGAGTCTCTCTACGAGCAGTACTTC
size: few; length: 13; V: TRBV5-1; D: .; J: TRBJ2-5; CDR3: CASRRGAQETQYF; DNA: TGCGCCAGCAGAAGGGGCGCCCAAGAGACCCAGTACTTC
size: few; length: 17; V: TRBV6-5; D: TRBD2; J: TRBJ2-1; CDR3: CASSPRASGVSYNEQFF; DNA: TGTGCCAGCAGTCCCAGGGCTAGCGGGGTCTCCTACAATGAGCAGTTCTTC
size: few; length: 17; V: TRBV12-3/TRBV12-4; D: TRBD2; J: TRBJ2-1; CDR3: CASSLVRLAGGGNEQFF; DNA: TGTGCCAGCAGTTTAGTGAGACTAGCGGGAGGGGGAAATGAGCAGTTCTTC